This is a list of T cell receptor beta chains from one sample in a study of OX40 agonist ivuxolimab in advanced cancers. Profiling relied on immunoSEQ multiplex PCR, and the TCRdb table lists in-frame clones only, not all of them. Of tens of thousands of clones detected, roughly 80% appear once; the ten largest clones hold about 2.6%. Sequenced here: CD4+ or CD8+ T cells sorted from blood, sampled in a trial of the OX40 agonist ivuxolimab. The receptors originated from an adult with an advanced solid tumor such as melanoma, head and neck, liver or kidney cancer. CDR3s include the opening cysteine and the closing phenylalanine or tryptophan. A D gene is named only where the DNA matches it firmly. Rows may omit the clone size; those that give it use once, few, many or a size class.

v_gene	abundance	j_gene	d_gene	CDR3nt	CDR3aa
TRBV18	NA	TRBJ1-1	NA	TGTGCCAGCTCCGCGGGCCTGAACACTGAAGCTTTCTTT	CASSAGLNTEAFF
TRBV19	once	TRBJ2-3	TRBD1	TGTGCCAGTAGGGCCACAGGGGTGAGCACAGATACGCAGTATTTT	CASRATGVSTDTQYF
TRBV6-6	NA	TRBJ2-7	NA	TGTGCCAGCAGTTACTCGAACAGTCGTTCCTACGAGCAGTACTTC	CASSYSNSRSYEQYF
TRBV6-1	NA	TRBJ2-7	TRBD1	TGTGCCAGCACTCAGGACAGGGGGCTGTACGAGCAGTACTTC	CASTQDRGLYEQYF
TRBV2	NA	TRBJ2-2	NA	TGTGCCAGCAGTGTCCTGAACACCGGGGAGCTGTTTTTT	CASSVLNTGELFF
TRBV10-3	NA	TRBJ2-1	NA	TGTGCCATCAGTCTATTAGATGAGCATGAGCAGTTCTTC	CAISLLDEHEQFF
TRBV28	NA	TRBJ2-7	TRBD2	TGTGCCAGCAGTTCTAGCGGGAGGGTGATTTTC	CASSSSGRVIF
TRBV28	NA	TRBJ1-2	TRBD1	TGTGCCAGCGTTGCCGACAGGGTCTATGGCTACACCTTC	CASVADRVYGYTF
TRBV5-1	NA	TRBJ2-7	NA	TGCGCCAGCAGCGGACGGGACATTAGCTACGAGCAGTACTTC	CASSGRDISYEQYF
TRBV7-9	few	TRBJ2-1	NA	TGTGCCAGCAGCAGCCTCCGCGCCCCGGGGAGCTCCTACAATGAGCAGTTCTTC	CASSSLRAPGSSYNEQFF
TRBV7-9	NA	TRBJ2-7	TRBD2	TGTGCCAGCAGCTCAGCGAGCGGGATGTGGGAGCAGTACTTC	CASSSASGMWEQYF
TRBV28	once	TRBJ1-2	NA	TGTGCCAGCGCATCTGGGGGTTCCCCCTATGGCTACACCTTC	CASASGGSPYGYTF
TRBV2	NA	TRBJ2-3	TRBD2	TGTGCCAGCAGTGAAAGGCTAGCGGGATCATTCACAGATACGCAGTATTTT	CASSERLAGSFTDTQYF
TRBV4-1	NA	TRBJ1-4	NA	TGCGCCAGCAGCCCTCAGGGAACTAATGAAAAACTGTTTTTT	CASSPQGTNEKLFF
TRBV27	NA	TRBJ2-7	TRBD1	TGTGCCAGCAGCATCGACAGGGGGCGTTCCTACGAGCAGTACTTC	CASSIDRGRSYEQYF
TRBV18	NA	TRBJ1-1	NA	TGTGCCAGCTCCCCGGGAGAGAACACTGAAGCTTTCTTT	CASSPGENTEAFF